This TCR beta chain was sequenced in a study of siplizumab effects on memory and regulatory T cells. This clone has only one observation. Its antigen is not identified. Compared with germline, one end of the junction differs, possibly owing to a read error. Distinct nucleotide sequences in the sample also encode this CDR3. The study, taken as a whole, reports: Naive T cells were seemingly more diverse than memory cells, and major contributions to the alloresponse seemed to be made by them.

The CDR3 is 11 residues long. Germline lookup yields CDR1 DFQATT and CDR2 SNEGSKA (reference sequence). Assay: immunoSEQ multiplex PCR; the TCRdb copy retains only in-frame clones and omits some. The table includes about 100,000 clones, approximately 92% detected once. The TCR was taken from a human donor in good health. V usage is TRBV20-1 and J usage is TRBJ2-5; possibly TRBD2 for D (6 bases). The specimen was CD4+ T cells sorted from blood. This CDR3 reads CSARAGETQYF. The CDR3 DNA sequence: TGCAGTGCCAGAGCGGGAGAGACCCAGTACTTC.